This TCR beta chain was sequenced in a study of vaccination effects on CD4 cells after COVID-19 (dated by TCRdb to 2021 to 2024). For context, the study as a whole: Post-vaccine samples across the study were collected a median of 72 days after the second dose, with a range of 14 to 241. SARS-CoV-2 spike-specific CD4+ TCR repertoires from before and after mRNA vaccination were compared in COVID-19 convalescent patients and in infection-naive vaccine recipients. The full study included over 8 COVID-19 convalescent patients and several SARS-CoV-2-naive healthy vaccine recipients. In the study, cultures from other donors were sequenced using the Oncomine TCR Beta short-read assay on an Illumina iSeq 100.

In the ViraFEST assay, PBMC were stimulated with viral peptide pools, and antigen-specific CD4+ T cell clonotypes were then identified by expansion using TCR sequencing. After roughly 11 days of culture, CD4+ T cells were isolated with the EasySep CD4+ T cell isolation kit. Each participant got two doses of an mRNA SARS-CoV-2 vaccine, either BNT162b2 or mRNA-1273. None of the healthy vaccine recipients had a prior SARS-CoV-2 infection, which was confirmed by nucleocapsid antibody tests that came back negative both before and after vaccination. Under 2.5 million PBMC per well were cultured with 10 ug/ml peptides in IMDM containing approximately 4.5% human AB serum, around 10 IU/ml IL-2 and gentamicin. On days 3 and 7, half of the culture medium was replaced with fresh IL-2-containing medium. Unless noted otherwise, every peptide stimulation condition was grown in triplicate wells. Using Ficoll-Paque Plus gradient centrifugation, PBMC were separated from whole blood and then either used fresh or cryopreserved at -140C. The overlapping peptide pools covered the spike proteins of SARS-CoV-2 and of the common cold coronaviruses HCoV-NL63, HCoV-OC43 and HCoV-229E. The QIAamp micro DNA kit was used to extract genomic DNA from the cultured CD4+ T cells.

The study at large found these results: The study was limited by a small number of convalescent patients and lacked early post-infection timepoints. Marked clonal contraction was observed in both infection-induced and vaccine-induced clones at late post-vaccination timepoints, consistent with waning T cell responses. Among healthy vaccine recipients, nearly all vaccine-induced clones were SARS-CoV-2 mono-reactive, and only 1 of 255 was cross-reactive with common cold coronaviruses.

V drops 0 bases and J drops 6 bases, leaving 8 bases in between. CDR1 and CDR2, looked up from the germline V gene (reference sequence), are LNHNV and YYDKDF. The CDR3 contains 13 residues, cysteine and phenylalanine counted. The retained sequence is limited to the CDR3, 39 bases, with the frame set at the first base. A word on this clone: What antigen it recognizes has not been identified. Nothing much larger sits one base from this clone, and base qualities are not available.

Libraries came from the immunoSEQ multiplex PCR assay. DNA from the cultured and isolated CD4+ T cells underwent TCR beta CDR3 sequencing. The authors' pipeline ran thus. Non-productive TCR sequences were discarded, and reads were trimmed to the CDR3 region, with only CDR3s of 7 or more amino acids retained. Antigen-specific clonotypes were identified using the MANAFEST web app by comparison of expansion in peptide wells against reference cultures. Positive clones required FDR<0.05 expansion versus reference and all other wells, odds ratio above 5, and frequency above 0.1% in two replicate wells. Cross-reactive clonotypes were defined as significantly expanded in SARS-CoV-2 spike wells and in at least one common cold coronavirus spike condition. CDR3 similarity was assessed by Levenshtein distance with the stringdist R package, and unrooted trees were built with ape in R 3.6.1. The table comes from immuneACCESS by way of TCRdb, which keeps in-frame sequences with V and J called. Part of the clones is missing from these tables; in studies checked, under half for an unresolved V gene and the rest for unknown reasons. V, J and clone size are those of that table, while D and trimming were read from the DNA. The sample contains approximately 30,000 clones, about 66% of them found a single time. The ten largest clones add up to around 9% of the sample.

The sequence joins TRBV15 to TRBJ1-2; the D segment cannot be called with confidence. This TCR came from a human donor who received a COVID-19 vaccine. This specimen was CD4+ T cells from PBMCs cultured with SARS-CoV-2 spike peptides, taken after COVID-19 vaccination. The label giving this sample's cell subset or site can be read as: SARS-CoV-2 spike overlapping peptide pool stimulation. The CDR3 here reads CATSREGRNGYTF. The nucleotide sequence reads TGTGCCACCAGCAGAGAAGGAAGAAATGGCTACACCTTC.